Sequencing of this T cell receptor beta chain was carried out in a study of blood T cells in healthy people across ages. Study conclusions and caveats: No conclusive comparison of naive versus antigen-experienced cells was possible with unsorted PBMCs. While age rose, TCR beta diversity per million T cells dropped in a roughly linear way.

This clonotype is a singleton in its sample. Its antigen is still unknown. Trimming took 3 bases from V and 12 from J; bases not matched to a gene: 6. The CDR3 is 15 amino acids. For the second PCR, which ran for about 6 to 11 cycles, a sample-barcoded 5' primer and a J-beta primer mix were used. Sequencing yielded, for each sample, at least 3 million paired-end reads carrying CDR3. TCRdb re-called the 5' RACE reads with MiXCR, one entry per CDR3 protein. The sample contains about 620,000 distinct CDR3 sequences, 45% to 60% of which appear only once. The chain joins TRBV12-3 or TRBV12-4 to TRBJ2-1, with TRBD2 matching 15 bases. Sequencing input: blood. This TCR was sampled from an elderly woman in good health. The CDR3 DNA reads TGTGCCAGCAGTTTCATGGGACTAGCGGGGGGTGGGCAGTTCTTC. Protein sequence: CASSFMGLAGGGQFF.